This T cell receptor (beta chain) was captured in a study of blood T cell repertoires in COVID-19. This clone was seen just once. Seattle patients were enrolled while actively infected and followed longitudinally. Clones were sequenced by immunoSEQ multiplex PCR, and TCRdb holds only the in-frame ones, with some missing. Altogether about 250,000 clones are present, roughly 88% being singletons, with the ten largest covering around 1%. This CDR3 contains 14 residues. V lost 0 bases to trimming and J lost 8 bases, with 14 bases between them. Germline V CDR1 and CDR2: SGHDT, YYEEEE. This rearrangement joins TRBV5-6 to TRBJ1-2; a possible D gene is TRBD1 (5 bases). The sequencing input was peripheral blood. This sequence was found in a human donor with COVID-19, enrolled during active disease. The donor label of this sample is uncertain. In DNA, the CDR3 is TGTGCCAGCAGCTTGGCCTTGGTAGGGGTGGGCTACACCTTC. It is translated as CASSLALVGVGYTF.